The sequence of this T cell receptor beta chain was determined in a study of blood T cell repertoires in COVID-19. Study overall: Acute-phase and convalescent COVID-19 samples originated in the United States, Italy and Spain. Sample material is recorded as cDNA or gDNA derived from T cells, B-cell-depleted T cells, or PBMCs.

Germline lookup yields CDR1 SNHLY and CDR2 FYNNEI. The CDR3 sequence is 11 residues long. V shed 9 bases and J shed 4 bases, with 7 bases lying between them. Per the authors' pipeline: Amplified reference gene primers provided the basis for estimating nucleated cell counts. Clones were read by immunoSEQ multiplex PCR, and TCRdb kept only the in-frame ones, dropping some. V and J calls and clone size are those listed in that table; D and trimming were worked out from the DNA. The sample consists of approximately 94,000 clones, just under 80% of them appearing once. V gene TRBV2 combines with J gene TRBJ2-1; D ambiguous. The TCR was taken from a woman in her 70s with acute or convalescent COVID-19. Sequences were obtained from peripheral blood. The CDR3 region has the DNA TGTGCCAGGTCTCTATACAATGAGCAGTTCTTC. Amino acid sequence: CARSLYNEQFF. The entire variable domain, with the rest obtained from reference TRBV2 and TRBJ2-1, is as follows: EPEVTQTPSHQVTQMGQEVILRCVPISNHLYFYWYRQILGQKVEFLVSFYNNEISEKSEIFDDQFSVERPDGSNFTLKIRSTKLEDSAMYFCARSLYNEQFFGPGTRLTVL.